This is a list of T cell receptor beta chains from one sample in a study of tumor-infiltrating lymphocytes in localized non-small cell lung cancer. The table came from immunoSEQ multiplex PCR; TCRdb's copy has only in-frame clones and leaves some out. The repertoire holds about 16,000 clones, with under 75% as singletons. The sample taken for sequencing was lung tumor tissue. Every receptor here comes from a human donor with non-small cell lung cancer. The CDR3 runs from the conserved cysteine through the conserved F or W. Fields, in order: J gene, clone size, D gene, V gene, CDR3 protein, CDR3 DNA. The D gene is left open where the match is weak. A clone size is listed for some rows: how often the clone was seen (once, few, many), or a class if it is expanded.

J gene: TRBJ2-5
clone size: once
D gene: TRBD2
V gene: TRBV7-2
CDR3 protein: CASSLVGAGDHQETQYF
CDR3 DNA: TGTGCCAGCAGCTTAGTTGGGGCGGGGGATCACCAAGAGACCCAGTACTTC

J gene: TRBJ1-2
clone size: once
D gene: TRBD1
V gene: TRBV7-3
CDR3 protein: CASSPGTGGGGYTF
CDR3 DNA: TGTGCCAGCAGCCCCGGGACAGGGGGAGGCGGCTACACCTTC

J gene: TRBJ1-1
clone size: -
D gene: -
V gene: TRBV28
CDR3 protein: CASSSRGNTEAFF
CDR3 DNA: TGTGCCAGCAGTTCCAGGGGGAACACTGAAGCTTTCTTT

J gene: TRBJ1-1
clone size: medium-sized
D gene: -
V gene: TRBV5-3
CDR3 protein: CARRLAEEGETFF
CDR3 DNA: TGTGCCAGAAGGCTTGCAGAGGAGGGGGAAACTTTCTTT

J gene: TRBJ1-5
clone size: -
D gene: -
V gene: TRBV7-9
CDR3 protein: CASSFGTSGVQPQHF
CDR3 DNA: TGTGCCAGCAGTTTTGGGACATCCGGGGTTCAGCCCCAGCATTTT

J gene: TRBJ2-2
clone size: -
D gene: TRBD2
V gene: TRBV5-4
CDR3 protein: CASTWWTSGVSNTGELFF
CDR3 DNA: TGTGCCAGCACCTGGTGGACTAGCGGGGTCTCGAACACCGGGGAGCTGTTTTTT

J gene: TRBJ2-7
clone size: -
D gene: -
V gene: TRBV7-9
CDR3 protein: CASSLNYEQYF
CDR3 DNA: TGTGCCAGCAGCCTCAACTACGAGCAGTACTTC

J gene: TRBJ2-4
clone size: -
D gene: TRBD1
V gene: TRBV6-4
CDR3 protein: CASSDLQGTKNIQYF
CDR3 DNA: TGTGCCAGCAGTGATTTACAGGGGACCAAAAACATTCAGTACTTC

J gene: TRBJ1-1
clone size: -
D gene: -
V gene: TRBV4-3
CDR3 protein: CASSQDQRGATTEAFF
CDR3 DNA: TGCGCCAGCAGCCAAGATCAAAGGGGGGCGACCACTGAAGCTTTCTTT

J gene: TRBJ2-7
clone size: -
D gene: TRBD2
V gene: TRBV20-1
CDR3 protein: CSARLAGEQYF
CDR3 DNA: TGCAGTGCTCGACTAGCAGGCGAGCAGTACTTC

J gene: TRBJ2-3
clone size: medium-sized
D gene: -
V gene: TRBV10-3
CDR3 protein: CAISGGRGTDTQYF
CDR3 DNA: TGTGCCATCAGTGGCGGGCGGGGCACAGATACGCAGTATTTT

J gene: TRBJ1-1
clone size: -
D gene: TRBD1
V gene: TRBV9
CDR3 protein: CASSVGDSLNTEAFF
CDR3 DNA: TGTGCCAGCAGCGTAGGGGACAGCTTGAACACTGAAGCTTTCTTT

J gene: TRBJ2-1
clone size: -
D gene: TRBD2
V gene: TRBV29-1
CDR3 protein: CSVEPLAGAYNEQFF
CDR3 DNA: TGCAGCGTTGAACCCCTAGCGGGAGCCTACAATGAGCAGTTCTTC

J gene: TRBJ2-7
clone size: few
D gene: -
V gene: TRBV9
CDR3 protein: CASSVTHSYEQYF
CDR3 DNA: TGTGCCAGCAGCGTTACCCATTCCTACGAGCAGTACTTC

J gene: TRBJ1-3
clone size: -
D gene: -
V gene: TRBV5-1
CDR3 protein: CASSRDISGNTIYF
CDR3 DNA: TGCGCCAGCAGCCGTGACATTTCTGGAAACACCATATATTTT

J gene: TRBJ2-2
clone size: -
D gene: -
V gene: TRBV7-2
CDR3 protein: CASRPRSTGELFF
CDR3 DNA: TGTGCCAGCAGGCCACGGAGCACCGGGGAGCTGTTTTTT

J gene: TRBJ2-7
clone size: -
D gene: -
V gene: TRBV9
CDR3 protein: CASGAGDQGGEQYF
CDR3 DNA: TGTGCCTCGGGGGCAGGCGACCAGGGAGGCGAGCAGTACTTC

J gene: TRBJ2-7
clone size: -
D gene: -
V gene: TRBV10-1
CDR3 protein: CASSELVGEQYF
CDR3 DNA: TGCGCCAGCAGTGAGCTAGTAGGCGAGCAGTACTTC

J gene: TRBJ1-5
clone size: -
D gene: -
V gene: TRBV30
CDR3 protein: CAGRWQDSNQPQHF
CDR3 DNA: TGTGCCGGGAGGTGGCAAGATAGCAATCAGCCCCAGCATTTT

J gene: TRBJ2-4
clone size: -
D gene: -
V gene: TRBV9
CDR3 protein: CASSTTGLGNIQYF
CDR3 DNA: TGTGCCAGCAGCACGACTGGTCTGGGGAACATTCAGTACTTC

J gene: TRBJ1-2
clone size: -
D gene: -
V gene: TRBV4-1
CDR3 protein: CASSPNEIPGLTVF
CDR3 DNA: TGCGCCAGCAGCCCCAACGAGATCCCAGGTCTTACGGTGTTC

J gene: TRBJ2-3
clone size: -
D gene: TRBD1
V gene: TRBV6-1
CDR3 protein: CASCLGDRTTDTQYF
CDR3 DNA: TGTGCCAGCTGCCTCGGGGACAGAACCACAGATACGCAGTATTTT

J gene: TRBJ2-1
clone size: -
D gene: -
V gene: TRBV20-1
CDR3 protein: CSAGTEEQFF
CDR3 DNA: TGCAGTGCCGGGACGGAAGAGCAGTTCTTC

J gene: TRBJ1-2
clone size: few
D gene: -
V gene: TRBV18
CDR3 protein: CASSQQSGGYTF
CDR3 DNA: TGTGCCAGCTCACAGCAGTCAGGCGGCTACACCTTC

J gene: TRBJ2-5
clone size: -
D gene: TRBD2
V gene: TRBV19
CDR3 protein: CASRNTGGGETQYF
CDR3 DNA: TGTGCCAGTAGGAACACGGGGGGAGGGGAGACCCAGTACTTC

J gene: TRBJ1-5
clone size: once
D gene: -
V gene: TRBV28
CDR3 protein: CASSSRGIPGAQHF
CDR3 DNA: TGTGCCAGCAGTTCACGGGGGATTCCCGGGGCCCAGCATTTT

J gene: TRBJ1-1
clone size: -
D gene: -
V gene: TRBV30
CDR3 protein: CAWGRGGTEAFF
CDR3 DNA: TGTGCCTGGGGTAGGGGAGGAACTGAAGCTTTCTTT

J gene: TRBJ2-3
clone size: -
D gene: -
V gene: TRBV19
CDR3 protein: CASSIYRSDTQYF
CDR3 DNA: TGTGCCAGTAGTATTTACCGGTCAGATACGCAGTATTTT

J gene: TRBJ1-2
clone size: -
D gene: TRBD1
V gene: TRBV11-2
CDR3 protein: CASSLGTGDGYTF
CDR3 DNA: TGTGCCAGCAGCTTAGGGACAGGGGATGGCTACACCTTC

J gene: TRBJ2-7
clone size: few
D gene: TRBD1
V gene: TRBV5-4
CDR3 protein: CASSLPGTGGHEQYF
CDR3 DNA: TGTGCCAGCAGCCTACCCGGGACAGGGGGACACGAGCAGTACTTC

J gene: TRBJ2-7
clone size: -
D gene: -
V gene: TRBV20-1
CDR3 protein: CSARGHFEQYF
CDR3 DNA: TGCAGTGCTAGAGGGCACTTCGAGCAGTACTTC

J gene: TRBJ2-5
clone size: once
D gene: -
V gene: TRBV6-1
CDR3 protein: CASSLRGETQYF
CDR3 DNA: TGTGCCAGCAGCCTCAGGGGAGAGACCCAGTACTTC

J gene: TRBJ1-2
clone size: -
D gene: -
V gene: TRBV5-1
CDR3 protein: CASNNGNYGYTF
CDR3 DNA: TGCGCCAGCAATAACGGTAACTATGGCTACACCTTC

J gene: TRBJ1-3
clone size: few
D gene: -
V gene: TRBV10-1
CDR3 protein: CASGNSGNTIYF
CDR3 DNA: TGCGCCAGCGGAAACTCTGGAAACACCATATATTTT

J gene: TRBJ2-3
clone size: -
D gene: TRBD2
V gene: TRBV7-3
CDR3 protein: CASSLAGGPRDTQYF
CDR3 DNA: TGTGCCAGCAGCCTAGCGGGAGGGCCACGAGATACGCAGTATTTT

J gene: TRBJ1-1
clone size: few
D gene: -
V gene: TRBV20-1
CDR3 protein: CSASIRLEAFF
CDR3 DNA: TGCAGTGCTAGTATTCGCCTGGAAGCTTTCTTT

J gene: TRBJ1-5
clone size: few
D gene: -
V gene: TRBV28
CDR3 protein: CASSPTHGGGQPQHF
CDR3 DNA: TGTGCCAGCAGTCCAACCCACGGCGGAGGGCAGCCCCAGCATTTT

J gene: TRBJ2-3
clone size: -
D gene: -
V gene: TRBV28
CDR3 protein: CASRGTVTDTQYF
CDR3 DNA: TGTGCCAGCAGAGGGACCGTCACAGATACGCAGTATTTT

J gene: TRBJ2-7
clone size: -
D gene: TRBD1
V gene: TRBV25-1
CDR3 protein: CASKGAITSYEQYF
CDR3 DNA: TGTGCCAGCAAGGGGGCCATTACCTCCTACGAGCAGTACTTC

J gene: TRBJ2-3
clone size: -
D gene: TRBD2
V gene: TRBV6-5
CDR3 protein: CASRPSGGVQDTQYF
CDR3 DNA: TGTGCCAGCAGGCCTAGCGGGGGGGTACAAGATACGCAGTATTTT

J gene: TRBJ2-5
clone size: -
D gene: TRBD1
V gene: TRBV11-2
CDR3 protein: CASSLSTGDQETQYF
CDR3 DNA: TGTGCCAGCAGCTTGAGTACAGGGGACCAAGAGACCCAGTACTTC

J gene: TRBJ1-6
clone size: -
D gene: TRBD1
V gene: TRBV2
CDR3 protein: CASSPGTGTYNSPLHF
CDR3 DNA: TGTGCCAGCAGTCCCGGGACAGGGACCTATAATTCACCCCTCCACTTT

J gene: TRBJ2-7
clone size: -
D gene: -
V gene: TRBV7-8
CDR3 protein: CASSPLGGNPYEQYF
CDR3 DNA: TGTGCCAGCAGCCCTCTAGGGGGGAACCCCTACGAGCAGTACTTC

J gene: TRBJ2-4
clone size: -
D gene: -
V gene: TRBV19
CDR3 protein: CATQGRGRNIQYF
CDR3 DNA: TGTGCCACCCAGGGGCGAGGGAGAAACATTCAGTACTTC

J gene: TRBJ2-1
clone size: -
D gene: TRBD2
V gene: TRBV11-3
CDR3 protein: CASSFLAGGGEQFF
CDR3 DNA: TGTGCCAGCAGCTTTTTAGCGGGGGGCGGAGAGCAGTTCTTC

J gene: TRBJ2-1
clone size: -
D gene: TRBD1
V gene: TRBV7-3
CDR3 protein: CASSPTGGFHEQFF
CDR3 DNA: TGTGCCAGCAGCCCCACAGGGGGCTTCCATGAGCAGTTCTTC

J gene: TRBJ2-2
clone size: -
D gene: TRBD2
V gene: TRBV7-8
CDR3 protein: CASSSRPGGGETGELFF
CDR3 DNA: TGTGCCAGCAGCTCCCGTCCGGGCGGGGGGGAAACCGGGGAGCTGTTTTTT

J gene: TRBJ1-5
clone size: -
D gene: TRBD1
V gene: TRBV5-1
CDR3 protein: CASSFGTGDQPQHF
CDR3 DNA: TGCGCCAGCAGCTTCGGGACAGGGGACCAGCCCCAGCATTTT

J gene: TRBJ2-3
clone size: -
D gene: TRBD2
V gene: TRBV7-3
CDR3 protein: CASSLMAGLATDTQYF
CDR3 DNA: TGTGCCAGCAGCTTAATGGCGGGACTAGCAACAGATACGCAGTATTTT

J gene: TRBJ2-5
clone size: -
D gene: -
V gene: TRBV27
CDR3 protein: CASSLTPGETQYF
CDR3 DNA: TGTGCCAGCAGTTTAACCCCTGGGGAGACCCAGTACTTC

J gene: TRBJ2-7
clone size: -
D gene: -
V gene: TRBV7-9
CDR3 protein: CASSQAVEQYF
CDR3 DNA: TGTGCCAGCAGCCAAGCGGTCGAGCAGTACTTC

J gene: TRBJ1-1
clone size: once
D gene: TRBD1
V gene: TRBV29-1
CDR3 protein: CSVDKGQGSTEAFF
CDR3 DNA: TGCAGCGTTGATAAGGGACAGGGCTCCACTGAAGCTTTCTTT

J gene: TRBJ1-1
clone size: -
D gene: -
V gene: TRBV7-2
CDR3 protein: CASSLATEAFF
CDR3 DNA: TGTGCCAGCAGCTTAGCCACTGAAGCTTTCTTT

J gene: TRBJ1-5
clone size: -
D gene: -
V gene: TRBV18
CDR3 protein: CASSPLPGTGFSNQPQHF
CDR3 DNA: TGTGCCAGCTCACCCCTTCCCGGGACGGGTTTTAGCAATCAGCCCCAGCATTTT